Listed below are T cell receptor beta chains from one sample, sequenced in a study of regulatory T cells in long-lasting Graves disease. TCRdb fed the multiplex PCR reads into MiXCR, producing one record per CDR3 protein. The sample has 400,000 or so distinct CDR3 sequences, about 20% seen once. This sample comprised peripheral blood mononuclear cells (PBMCs), obtained when the disease was refractory, from a patient treated with antithyroid drugs. Every receptor here comes from a female donor with Graves disease. Both conserved end residues are part of each CDR3.

V gene: TRBV20-1
CDR3 protein: CSAPPHLDSNQPQHF

V gene: TRBV2
CDR3 protein: CASSEETSGTDTGELFF

V gene: TRBV20-1
CDR3 protein: CSARDHVRAGGGNTIYF

V gene: TRBV13
CDR3 protein: CASSLRRLQETQYF

V gene: TRBV5-6
CDR3 protein: CASGGQTSSYNSPLHF

V gene: TRBV2
CDR3 protein: CASGDGLYEQYF

V gene: TRBV5-6
CDR3 protein: CASSFRDSTYNSPLHF

V gene: TRBV6-2/TRBV6-3
CDR3 protein: CASSATGRVSNTEAFF

V gene: TRBV4-2
CDR3 protein: CASSQEGTETYEQYF

V gene: TRBV11-1
CDR3 protein: CASSPISGQPNYGYTF

V gene: TRBV6-1
CDR3 protein: CASRISGRGEETQYF

V gene: TRBV19
CDR3 protein: CASRPEDHGTYEQYF

V gene: TRBV7-2
CDR3 protein: CASSDDGRRNYGYTF

V gene: TRBV28
CDR3 protein: CAYRVGVEAFF

V gene: TRBV4-2
CDR3 protein: CASSARTSGSRETQYF

V gene: TRBV2
CDR3 protein: CASSEDQGRGKETQYF

V gene: TRBV12-3/TRBV12-4
CDR3 protein: CASSPRGGDQPQHF

V gene: TRBV7-9
CDR3 protein: CASSLGGGQVFSYEQYF

V gene: TRBV10-3
CDR3 protein: CAISETTMNTEAFF